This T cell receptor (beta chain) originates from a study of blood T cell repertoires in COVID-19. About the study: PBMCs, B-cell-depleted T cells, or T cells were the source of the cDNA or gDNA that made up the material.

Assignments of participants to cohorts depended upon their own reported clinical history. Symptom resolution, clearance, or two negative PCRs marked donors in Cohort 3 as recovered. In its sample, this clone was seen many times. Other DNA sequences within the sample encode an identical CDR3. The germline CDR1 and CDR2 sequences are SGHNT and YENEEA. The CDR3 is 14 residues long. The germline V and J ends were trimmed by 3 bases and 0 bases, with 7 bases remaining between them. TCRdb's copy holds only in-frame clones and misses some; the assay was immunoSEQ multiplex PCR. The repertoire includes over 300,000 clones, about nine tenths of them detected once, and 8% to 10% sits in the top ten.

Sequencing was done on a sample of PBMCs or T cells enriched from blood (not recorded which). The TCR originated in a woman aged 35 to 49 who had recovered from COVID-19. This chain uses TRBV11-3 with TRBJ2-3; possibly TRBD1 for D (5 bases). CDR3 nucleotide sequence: TGTGCCAGCAGCTTGACAGCTAGCACAGATACGCAGTATTTT. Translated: CASSLTASTDTQYF.